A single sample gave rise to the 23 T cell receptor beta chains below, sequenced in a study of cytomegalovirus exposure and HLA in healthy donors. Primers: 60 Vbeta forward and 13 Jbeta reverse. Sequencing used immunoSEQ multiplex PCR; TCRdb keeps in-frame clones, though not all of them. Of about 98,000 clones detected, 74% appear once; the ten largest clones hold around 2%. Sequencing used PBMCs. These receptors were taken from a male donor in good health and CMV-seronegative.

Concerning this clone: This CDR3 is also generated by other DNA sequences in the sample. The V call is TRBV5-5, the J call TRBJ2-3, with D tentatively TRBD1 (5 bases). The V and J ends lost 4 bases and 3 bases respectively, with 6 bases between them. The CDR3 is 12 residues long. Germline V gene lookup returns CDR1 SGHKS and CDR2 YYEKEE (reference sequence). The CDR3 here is CASSPGTDTQYF. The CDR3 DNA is TGTGCCAGCAGCCCAGGGACAGATACGCAGTATTTT.

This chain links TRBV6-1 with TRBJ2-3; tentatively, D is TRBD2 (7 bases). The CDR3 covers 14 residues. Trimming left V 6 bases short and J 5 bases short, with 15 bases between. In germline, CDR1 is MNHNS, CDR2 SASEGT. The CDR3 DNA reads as TGTGCCAGCAGACCGGGGGGCGAGGTAGATACGCAGTATTTT. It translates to CASRPGGEVDTQYF.

As DNA, the CDR3 is TGTGCCTGGAGTACAGGGTTAGGTCAGCCCCAGCATTTT. It specifies CAWSTGLGQPQHF. V and J are TRBV30 and TRBJ1-5, with D possibly matching TRBD1 (6 bases). This CDR3 is built from 13 residues. Trimming pared 2 bases from V and 6 bases from J, leaving 11 bases between. The germline gives CDR1 GTSNPN, CDR2 SVGIG (reference sequence).

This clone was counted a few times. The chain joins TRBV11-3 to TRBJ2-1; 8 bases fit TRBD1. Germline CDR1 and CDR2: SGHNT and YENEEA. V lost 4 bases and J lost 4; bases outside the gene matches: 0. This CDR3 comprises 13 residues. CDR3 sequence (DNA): TGTGCCAGCAGCTGGACAGGGTACAATGAGCAGTTCTTC. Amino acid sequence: CASSWTGYNEQFF.

The CDR3 sequence: CASSVGGEFYGYTF. Written as DNA, the CDR3 is TGTGCCAGCAGCGTGGGGGGTGAATTCTATGGCTACACCTTC. The J gene is TRBJ1-2, the V gene TRBV9, with a tentative D call TRBD1 (5 bases). There are 14 residues in the CDR3. From germline, CDR1 is SGDLS and CDR2 YYNGEE. Trimming stripped 2 bases from V and 4 bases from J, with 12 bases between.

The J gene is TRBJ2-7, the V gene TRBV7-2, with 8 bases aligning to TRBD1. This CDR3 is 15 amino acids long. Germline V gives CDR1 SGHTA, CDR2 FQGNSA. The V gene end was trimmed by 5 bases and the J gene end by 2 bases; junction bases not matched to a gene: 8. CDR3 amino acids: CASSPRQGPPYEQYF. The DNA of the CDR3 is TGTGCCAGCAGCCCGAGACAGGGGCCCCCCTACGAGCAGTACTTC.

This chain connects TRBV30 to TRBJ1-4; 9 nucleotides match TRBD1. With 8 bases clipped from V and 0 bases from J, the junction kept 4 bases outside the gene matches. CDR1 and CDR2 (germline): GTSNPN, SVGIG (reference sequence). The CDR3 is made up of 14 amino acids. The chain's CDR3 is CARQGDATNEKLFF. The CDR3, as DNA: TGTGCCCGACAGGGGGACGCAACTAATGAAAAACTGTTTTTT.

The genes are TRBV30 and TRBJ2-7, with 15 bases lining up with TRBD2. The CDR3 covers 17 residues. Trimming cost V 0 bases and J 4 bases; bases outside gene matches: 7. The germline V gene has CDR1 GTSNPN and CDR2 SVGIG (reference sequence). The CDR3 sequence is CAWSVSRGTSGGYEQYF. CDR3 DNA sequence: TGTGCCTGGAGTGTGTCGAGGGGGACTAGCGGGGGGTACGAGCAGTACTTC.

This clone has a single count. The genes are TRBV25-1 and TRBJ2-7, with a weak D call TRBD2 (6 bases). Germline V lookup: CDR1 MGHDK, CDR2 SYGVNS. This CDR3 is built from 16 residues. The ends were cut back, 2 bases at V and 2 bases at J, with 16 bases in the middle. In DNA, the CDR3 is TGTGCCAGCAGTGAACCCAGGGCTCGGGGGACCTACGAGCAGTACTTC. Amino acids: CASSEPRARGTYEQYF.

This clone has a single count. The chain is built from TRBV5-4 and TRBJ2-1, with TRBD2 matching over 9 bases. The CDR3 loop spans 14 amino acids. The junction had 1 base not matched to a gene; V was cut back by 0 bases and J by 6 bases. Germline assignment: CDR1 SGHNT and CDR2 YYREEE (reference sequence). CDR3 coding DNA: TGTGCCAGCAGCTTGGATAGCGGGAGCAATGAGCAGTTCTTC. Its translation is CASSLDSGSNEQFF.

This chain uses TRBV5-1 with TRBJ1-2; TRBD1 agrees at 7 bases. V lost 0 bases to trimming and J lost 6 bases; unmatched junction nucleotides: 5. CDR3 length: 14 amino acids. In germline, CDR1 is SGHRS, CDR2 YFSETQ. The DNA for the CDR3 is TGCGCCAGCAGCTTGGCCACAGGGGCTGATGGCTACACCTTC. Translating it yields CASSLATGADGYTF.

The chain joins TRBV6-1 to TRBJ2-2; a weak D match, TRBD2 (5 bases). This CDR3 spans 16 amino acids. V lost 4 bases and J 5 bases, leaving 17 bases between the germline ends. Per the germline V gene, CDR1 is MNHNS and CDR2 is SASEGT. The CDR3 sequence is CASSAQHPSGTGELFF. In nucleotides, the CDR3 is TGTGCCAGCAGTGCGCAACATCCATCGGGGACCGGGGAGCTGTTTTTT.

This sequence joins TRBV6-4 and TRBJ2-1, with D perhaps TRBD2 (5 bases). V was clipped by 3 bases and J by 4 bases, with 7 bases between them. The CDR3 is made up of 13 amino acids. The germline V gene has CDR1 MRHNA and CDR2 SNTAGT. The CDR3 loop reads CASSEDSYNEQFF. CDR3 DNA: TGTGCCAGCAGTGAGGACTCATACAATGAGCAGTTCTTC.

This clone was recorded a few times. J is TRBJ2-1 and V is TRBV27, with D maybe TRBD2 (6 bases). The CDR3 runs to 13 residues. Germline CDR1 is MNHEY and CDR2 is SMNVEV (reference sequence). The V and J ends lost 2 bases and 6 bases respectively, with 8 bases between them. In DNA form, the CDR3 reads TGTGCCAGCAGTTTAGGGGGGAGCAATGAGCAGTTCTTC. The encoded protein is CASSLGGSNEQFF.

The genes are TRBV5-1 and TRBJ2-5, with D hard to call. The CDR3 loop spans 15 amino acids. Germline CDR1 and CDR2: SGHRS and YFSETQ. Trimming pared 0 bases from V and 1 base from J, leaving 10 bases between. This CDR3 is CASSLALGIQETQYF. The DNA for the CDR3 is TGCGCCAGCAGCTTGGCCCTCGGTATCCAAGAGACCCAGTACTTC.

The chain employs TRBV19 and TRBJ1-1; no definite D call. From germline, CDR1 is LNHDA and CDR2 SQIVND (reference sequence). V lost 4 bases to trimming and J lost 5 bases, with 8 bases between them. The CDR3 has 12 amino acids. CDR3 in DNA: TGTGCCAGTAGTAGGAGAGAAACTGAAGCTTTCTTT. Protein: CASSRRETEAFF.

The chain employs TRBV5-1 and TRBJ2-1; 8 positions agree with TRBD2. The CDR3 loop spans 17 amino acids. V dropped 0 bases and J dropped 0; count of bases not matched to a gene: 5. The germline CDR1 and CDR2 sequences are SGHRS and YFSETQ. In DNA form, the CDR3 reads TGCGCCAGCAGCTTGGCGGGGGGGGGAAGCTCCTACAATGAGCAGTTCTTC. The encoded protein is CASSLAGGGSSYNEQFF. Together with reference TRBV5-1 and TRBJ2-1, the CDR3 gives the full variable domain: KAGVTQTPRYLIKTRGQQVTLSCSPISGHRSVSWYQQTPGQGLQFLFEYFSETQRNKGNFPGRFSGRQFSNSRSEMNVSTLELGDSALYLCASSLAGGGSSYNEQFFGPGTRLTVL.

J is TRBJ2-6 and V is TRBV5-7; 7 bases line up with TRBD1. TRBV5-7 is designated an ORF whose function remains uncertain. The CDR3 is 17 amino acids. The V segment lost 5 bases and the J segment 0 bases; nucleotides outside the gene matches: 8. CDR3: CASRPTGIDSGANVLTF. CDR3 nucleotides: TGTGCCAGCAGACCGACAGGGATCGACTCTGGGGCCAACGTCCTGACTTTC.

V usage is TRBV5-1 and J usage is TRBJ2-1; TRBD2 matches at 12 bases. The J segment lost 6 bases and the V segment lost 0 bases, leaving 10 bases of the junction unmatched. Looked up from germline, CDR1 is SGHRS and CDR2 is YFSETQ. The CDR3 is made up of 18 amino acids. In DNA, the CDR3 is TGCGCCAGCAGCTTGGGACGACTAGCGGGAGTTGAGGTCAATGAGCAGTTCTTC. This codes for CASSLGRLAGVEVNEQFF. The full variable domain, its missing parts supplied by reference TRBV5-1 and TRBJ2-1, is KAGVTQTPRYLIKTRGQQVTLSCSPISGHRSVSWYQQTPGQGLQFLFEYFSETQRNKGNFPGRFSGRQFSNSRSEMNVSTLELGDSALYLCASSLGRLAGVEVNEQFFGPGTRLTVL.

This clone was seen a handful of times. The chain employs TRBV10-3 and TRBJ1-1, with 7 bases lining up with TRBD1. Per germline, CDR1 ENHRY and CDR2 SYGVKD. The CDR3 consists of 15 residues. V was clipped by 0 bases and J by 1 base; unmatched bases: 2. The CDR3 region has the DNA TGTGCCATCAGTGAGTCGAGGACAGGGAACACTGAAGCTTTCTTT. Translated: CAISESRTGNTEAFF.

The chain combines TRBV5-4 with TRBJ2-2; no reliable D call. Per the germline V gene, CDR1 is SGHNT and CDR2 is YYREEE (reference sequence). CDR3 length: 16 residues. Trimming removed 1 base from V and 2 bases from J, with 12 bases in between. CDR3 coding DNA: TGTGCCAGCAGCTTGTCTCCCGGTCATAACACCGGGGAGCTGTTTTTT. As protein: CASSLSPGHNTGELFF.

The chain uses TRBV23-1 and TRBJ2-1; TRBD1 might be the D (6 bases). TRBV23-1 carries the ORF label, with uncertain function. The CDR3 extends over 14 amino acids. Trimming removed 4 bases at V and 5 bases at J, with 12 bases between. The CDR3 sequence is CASSRHRVNNEQFF. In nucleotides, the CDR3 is TGCGCCAGCAGTCGACACAGGGTCAACAATGAGCAGTTCTTC.

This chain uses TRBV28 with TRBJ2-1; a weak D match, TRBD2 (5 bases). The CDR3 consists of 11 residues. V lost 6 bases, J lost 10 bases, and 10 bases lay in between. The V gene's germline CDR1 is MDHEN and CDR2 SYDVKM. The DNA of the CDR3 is TGTGCCAGCAGCGCCCCGGGGGAGCAGTTCTTC. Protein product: CASSAPGEQFF.